The 27 T cell receptor beta chains presented below share a single source sample, sequenced in a study of identical twins. TCRdb re-called the 5' RACE reads through MiXCR, storing one row per CDR3 protein. The sample consists of more than 400,000 distinct CDR3 sequences, about 16% of them appearing once. The data also belong to a second study, concerning yellow fever vaccine responses in identical twins.

What was sequenced was CD4+ T cells sorted from blood. Receptors originate from a young woman in good health.

Only a few counts were recorded for this clonotype. The DNA for the CDR3 is TGCAGTTTTAGCGGGGGACACGAGCAGTACTTC. The encoded protein is CSFSGGHEQYF. The rearrangement links TRBV20-1 to TRBJ2-7, with 9 positions matching TRBD2. Germline trimming cut 8 bases from V and 5 bases from J; bases unmatched to any gene: 4. The germline V gene encodes CDR1 DFQATT and CDR2 SNEGSKA (reference sequence). The CDR3 is made up of 11 amino acids.

The V gene is TRBV10-3, the J gene TRBJ2-2; 9 bases match TRBD1. This CDR3 has 16 residues. V lost 11 bases and J lost 6; bases outside the gene matches: 16. Germline lookup yields CDR1 ENHRY and CDR2 SYGVKD. The DNA for the CDR3 is TGTGCCGCTAAGAAGACGAGGGACAGGGACGCCGGGGAGCTGTTTTTT. This gives the protein CAAKKTRDRDAGELFF.

The V gene is TRBV5-1, the J gene TRBJ1-2; the D is unclear. Deletions cut 4 bases from V and 0 bases from J, with 7 bases between. This CDR3 spans 13 amino acids. Germline CDR1 is SGHRS and CDR2 is YFSETQ. This CDR3 reads CASSPISNYGYTF. The CDR3 DNA follows: TGCGCCAGCAGCCCGATATCTAACTATGGCTACACCTTC.

V usage is TRBV27 and J usage is TRBJ1-2, with D perhaps matching TRBD1 (5 bases). The CDR3 runs to 16 residues. Germline V gene data show CDR1 as MNHEY and CDR2 as SMNVEV (reference sequence). V gave up 3 bases and J gave up 4 bases, with 18 bases separating them. The DNA for the CDR3 is TGTGCCAGCAGTTTCCTGGGACTGCGGGGGGGCTATGGCTACACCTTC. Protein sequence: CASSFLGLRGGYGYTF.

V is TRBV29-1 and J is TRBJ2-1; possible D gene TRBD2, 6 bases. Germline V gene data show CDR1 as SQVTM and CDR2 as ANQGSEA. The CDR3 covers 14 residues. Deletions cut 4 bases from V and 6 bases from J, with 16 bases between. The CDR3 here is CSVVPGLASNEQFF. The CDR3 region has the DNA TGCAGCGTTGTGCCCGGCCTAGCGTCCAATGAGCAGTTCTTC.

This clonotype has ten or more counts. The V and J genes are TRBV12-3 or TRBV12-4 and TRBJ1-4, with D hard to call. This CDR3 has 11 amino acids. V was clipped by 6 bases and J by 6 bases, with 5 bases between them. The CDR3 region is CASSPDEKLFF. The CDR3 region has the DNA TGTGCCAGCAGCCCGGATGAAAAACTGTTTTTT.

The sample holds many counts of this clonotype. This chain links TRBV6-2 or TRBV6-3 with TRBJ1-1; D uncertain. The CDR3 runs to 15 residues. Germline V gene lookup returns CDR1 MNHEY and CDR2 SVGEGT. The germline V and J ends were trimmed by 6 bases and 1 base, with 15 bases remaining between them. The CDR3 spells CASSPDRTWNTEAFF. CDR3 nucleotides: TGTGCCAGCAGCCCAGACCGGACTTGGAACACTGAAGCTTTCTTT.

This clonotype was counted a few times. At one boundary the junction diverges from the germline segment, which might be a read error. The chain combines TRBV12-3 or TRBV12-4 with TRBJ2-7; D is possibly TRBD1 or TRBD2 (5 bases each). CDR3 size: 14 residues. As DNA, the CDR3 is TGTGCCAGCAGCTTAGGGGAGAGGGGTTACGAGCAGTACTTC. Amino acids: CASSLGERGYEQYF.

This clonotype has just a few counts. The chain carries TRBV12-3 or TRBV12-4 and TRBJ1-2; D gene uncertain. The V and J ends lost 2 bases and 0 bases respectively, with 10 bases between them. CDR3 size: 15 residues. The CDR3 loop reads CASSLWSATNYGYTF. In nucleotides, the CDR3 is TGTGCCAGCAGTTTATGGTCAGCCACTAACTATGGCTACACCTTC.

This clonotype was observed a few times. The rearrangement uses TRBV9 and TRBJ2-5, with TRBD2 matching over 9 bases. The CDR3 runs 17 residues. Germline CDR1 is SGDLS and CDR2 is YYNGEE. V dropped 2 bases and J dropped 3; count of bases not matched to a gene: 11. In DNA, the CDR3 is TGTGCCAGCAGCGTTCGAGGAGGTATAGCGGGAGAAGAGACCCAGTACTTC. It codes for CASSVRGGIAGEETQYF.

There are many counts of this clonotype. The CDR3 nucleotides are TGTGCCAGCAGTTACTCTCACGGGGGGCAGTACACCGGGGAGCTGTTTTTT. As protein: CASSYSHGGQYTGELFF. The rearrangement joins TRBV6-5 to TRBJ2-2; possible D gene TRBD2, 7 bases. The CDR3 is made up of 17 amino acids. Trimming shortened V by 0 bases and J by 3 bases, and 14 bases separated the two germline ends. CDR1 and CDR2 (germline): MNHEY, SVGAGI.

This rearrangement joins TRBV21-1 to TRBJ2-5; the table's D call of TRBD1 was not tested on the DNA. TRBV21-1 is assigned pseudogene status. CDR3 length: 14 amino acids. CDR3 bases: TGTGCCAGCAGCAAGGTTGGCAGGGAAGAGACCCAGTACTTC. This sequence encodes CASSKVGREETQYF.

V is TRBV4-2 and J is TRBJ2-1; 8 bases are a match to TRBD1. The length of the CDR3 is 13 residues. CDR1 and CDR2 (germline): LGHNA, YNFKEQ. The trim removed 1 base at V and 8 bases at J, leaving 1 base unmatched. The CDR3 is CASSQVQGDEQFF. CDR3 bases: TGTGCCAGCAGCCAAGTACAGGGGGATGAGCAGTTCTTC.

This clonotype was seen ten or more times. The gene calls are TRBV5-1 and TRBJ1-4; TRBD1 matches at 7 bases. The CDR3 length is 15 residues. Germline V gene data show CDR1 as SGHRS and CDR2 as YFSETQ. V trimming: 2 bases; J trimming: 8 bases; junction bases outside the gene matches: 9. CDR3 nucleotides: TGCGCCAGCAGCTTACAAGGGGGCGAAAGGGAAAAACTGTTTTTT. This translates into CASSLQGGEREKLFF.

The V and J genes are TRBV5-1 and TRBJ2-1, with 9 bases fitting TRBD1. Germline CDR1 SGHRS, CDR2 YFSETQ. CDR3 size: 15 residues. The V gene end was trimmed by 4 bases and the J gene end by 7 bases; junction bases not matched to a gene: 9. The CDR3 nucleotides are TGCGCCAGCAGCATCGACAGGGGGAAATTAAATGAGCAGTTCTTC. Encoded protein: CASSIDRGKLNEQFF.

Only a few counts were recorded for this clonotype. The gene calls are TRBV3-1 and TRBJ2-3, with D tentatively TRBD2 (5 bases). Trimming shortened V by 1 base and J by 2 bases, and 10 bases separated the two germline ends. This CDR3 has 15 amino acids. Germline V gene sequence: CDR1 LGHDT, CDR2 YNNKEL (reference sequence). The CDR3 is CASSQAGYNTDTQYF. As DNA, the CDR3 is TGTGCCAGCAGCCAAGCGGGATATAACACAGATACGCAGTATTTT.

The CDR3: CASSVQGGTGELFF. The CDR3 DNA follows: TGTGCCAGCAGTGTACAGGGGGGTACCGGGGAGCTGTTTTTT. The chain combines TRBV12-3 or TRBV12-4 with TRBJ2-2, with 8 bases that match TRBD1. CDR3 length: 14 amino acids. The V and J ends lost 5 bases and 5 bases, in that order; junction bases with no gene match: 4.

V gene TRBV7-9 combines with J gene TRBJ1-6; no reliable D call. CDR1 and CDR2 (germline): SEHNR, FQNEAQ (reference sequence). Trimming removed 2 bases at V and 6 bases at J, with 5 bases between. The CDR3 totals 13 residues. CDR3 nucleotide sequence: TGTGCCAGCAGCTTATCGAGTAATTCACCCCTCCACTTT. Amino acid sequence: CASSLSSNSPLHF.

In this sample, this clonotype turned up a few times. The chain couples TRBV12-3 or TRBV12-4 to TRBJ2-3; 13 bases are shared with TRBD2. With 6 bases clipped from V and 6 bases from J, the junction kept 9 bases outside the gene matches. The CDR3 consists of 16 residues. The CDR3 nucleotides are TGTGCCAGCAGCCTGACTAGCGGGGGGAACATGGATACGCAGTATTTT. Its protein product is CASSLTSGGNMDTQYF.

This clonotype appeared many times. This rearrangement joins TRBV29-1 to TRBJ1-2, with 12 bases fitting TRBD1. The germline V gene encodes CDR1 SQVTM and CDR2 ANQGSEA. J was trimmed by 7 bases and V by 2 bases; bases with no gene match: 5. The CDR3 totals 14 residues. In nucleotides, the CDR3 is TGCAGCGTTGAAAAGGGACAGGGGGCAGGTGGCTACACCTTC. Its protein product is CSVEKGQGAGGYTF.

J is TRBJ2-1 and V is TRBV28, with 7 bases that match TRBD2. V dropped 1 base and J dropped 2; count of bases not matched to a gene: 8. The CDR3 contains 17 residues. Per the germline V gene, CDR1 is MDHEN and CDR2 is SYDVKM. CDR3 in amino acids: CASSLSPAGSAYNEQFF. The CDR3 nucleotides read TGTGCCAGCAGTTTATCCCCAGCGGGGTCTGCCTACAATGAGCAGTTCTTC.

The chain joins TRBV5-1 to TRBJ1-2, with D maybe TRBD1 (5 bases). This CDR3 spans 13 amino acids. Trimming pared 4 bases from V and 7 bases from J, leaving 14 bases between. Germline CDR1 and CDR2: SGHRS and YFSETQ. Here the CDR3 DNA reads TGCGCCAGCAGCCAGGTCGGGACTTTTGGCTACACCTTC. It is translated as CASSQVGTFGYTF.

This clonotype was detected only a few times. The V gene is TRBV2, the J gene TRBJ2-5, with TRBD1 matching 7 bases. The germline V gene encodes CDR1 SNHLY and CDR2 FYNNEI. The junction had 12 bases not matched to a gene; V was cut back by 7 bases and J by 1 base. The CDR3 is 16 amino acids. The CDR3 DNA reads TGTGCCAGCAAAGGACAACCGGGACAGTCCCAAGAGACCCAGTACTTC. Protein: CASKGQPGQSQETQYF.

This chain connects TRBV20-1 to TRBJ2-3; 9 nucleotides align to TRBD1. Germline trimming cut 1 base from V and 2 bases from J; bases unmatched to any gene: 7. The germline V gene has CDR1 DFQATT and CDR2 SNEGSKA (reference sequence). CDR3 length: 16 residues. The CDR3 DNA reads as TGCAGTGCTAGAGGATATGGACAGGGGAACACAGATACGCAGTATTTT. Translating gives CSARGYGQGNTDTQYF.

Many counts were recorded for this clonotype. The chain couples TRBV15 to TRBJ2-5, with D hard to call. This CDR3 is 13 amino acids long. Per the germline V gene, CDR1 is LNHNV and CDR2 is YYDKDF (reference sequence). V was shortened by 1 base and J by 2 bases, with 5 bases between the two germline ends. The CDR3 reads CATSRGPQETQYF. CDR3 coding DNA: TGTGCCACCAGCAGAGGACCACAAGAGACCCAGTACTTC. Variable domain in full (rest from reference TRBV15 and TRBJ2-5): DAMVIQNPRYQVTQFGKPVTLSCSQTLNHNVMYWYQQKSSQAPKLLFHYYDKDFNNEADTPDNFQSRRPNTSFCFLDIRSPGLGDTAMYLCATSRGPQETQYFGPGTRLLVL.

V and J are TRBV28 and TRBJ2-7; D is possibly TRBD1 (6 bases). CDR1 MDHEN and CDR2 SYDVKM come from the germline V gene. The CDR3 is 14 amino acids. Trimming left V 7 bases short and J 2 bases short, with 15 bases between. CDR3 DNA sequence: TGTGCCAGCACTCCGCCAGGGGTCGCCTACGAGCAGTACTTC. This codes for CASTPPGVAYEQYF.

This clonotype was recorded a few times. The chain joins TRBV5-1 to TRBJ2-2, with D uncertain. This CDR3 region has 14 residues. The V end was cut by 6 bases, the J end by 2 bases, with 11 bases between. The germline V gene has CDR1 SGHRS and CDR2 YFSETQ. CDR3 protein: CASKDQTNTGELFF. CDR3 DNA sequence: TGCGCCAGCAAGGACCAGACCAACACCGGGGAGCTGTTTTTT.